The rows below give T cell receptor beta chains drawn from one sample of a study of cytomegalovirus exposure and HLA in healthy donors. Profiled with immunoSEQ multiplex PCR; TCRdb holds only in-frame clones, not every one. Recorded for this sample: roughly 50,000 clones. Input material: PBMCs. These receptors were taken from a man aged 40-49 years in good health and CMV-seropositive. The CDR3 runs from the conserved cysteine through the conserved F or W. D genes are given only for firm matches.

d_gene	v_gene	j_gene	CDR3nt	CDR3aa
TRBD1	TRBV28	TRBJ2-3	TGTGCCAGCATTCCTGGGACAGGGACTAGCACAGATACGCAGTATTTT	CASIPGTGTSTDTQYF
-	TRBV30	TRBJ1-5	TGTGCCTGGAGTGTCGGTTTGAATCAGCCCCAGCATTTT	CAWSVGLNQPQHF
-	TRBV11-2	TRBJ1-1	TGTGCCAGCAGCTTTGGAGGGAGGCTTGAAGCTTTCTTT	CASSFGGRLEAFF
TRBD2	TRBV9	TRBJ2-1	TGTGCCAGCAGCGTAGGTTATAGCGGGCTACCGTACAATGAGCAGTTCTTC	CASSVGYSGLPYNEQFF
-	TRBV19	TRBJ2-7	TGTGCCAGTACCTTCGGGCGGGGCAGCGAGCAGTACTTC	CASTFGRGSEQYF
TRBD1	TRBV5-1	TRBJ2-7	TGCGCCAGCAGCCGGGACAGAACCAACGAGCAGTACTTC	CASSRDRTNEQYF
-	TRBV16	TRBJ1-5	TGTGCCAGCTCCGGGGAGTACCGCAATCAGCCCCAGCATTTT	CASSGEYRNQPQHF
TRBD2	TRBV7-8	TRBJ2-6	TGTGCCAGCAGCCTACTAGCGGGGGCCTCTGGGGCCAACGTCCTGACTTTC	CASSLLAGASGANVLTF
-	TRBV13	TRBJ2-5	TGTGCCAGCAGCTCCAGGGGCCAAGAGACCCAGTACTTC	CASSSRGQETQYF
TRBD2	TRBV27	TRBJ2-7	TGTGCCAGCAGTTTAATAGCGGGAGAAGCCTACGAGCAGTACTTC	CASSLIAGEAYEQYF
TRBD2	TRBV28	TRBJ2-1	TGTGCCAGCAGTTCGACTAGCGGGAGTATCTACAATGAGCAGTTCTTC	CASSSTSGSIYNEQFF
-	TRBV7-9	TRBJ1-2	TGTGCCAGCAGCTTAGAGGGGAAAGGGACCTTC	CASSLEGKGTF
-	TRBV7-8	TRBJ2-7	TGTGCCAGCAGCTTAGAACAGTACTACGAGCAGTACTTC	CASSLEQYYEQYF
TRBD1	TRBV6-1	TRBJ1-2	TGTGCCAGCGGACAGGGGGCCATCTATGGCTACACCTTC	CASGQGAIYGYTF
TRBD1	TRBV6-5	TRBJ2-5	TGTGCCAGCAGTTCTTCAGGGGGCCGAGAGACCCAGTACTTC	CASSSSGGRETQYF